A single sample is the source of the 2 T cell receptor beta chains below, sequenced in a study of T cells in women clearing cervical HPV infection. Generated by immunoSEQ multiplex PCR, the TCRdb table keeps only in-frame clones and is missing some. This sample's table has approximately 35,000 clones. Sequenced input: blood buffy coat. These TCRs come from a woman aged 18 to 75 with a cervical HPV16 infection that either progressed to CIN3+ or cleared (not recorded which).

In the case of this clone: The sequenced fragment ends 3 residues before the CDR3 boundary, so the rest is inferred from the germline J gene. The chain couples TRBV7-9 to TRBJ1-2; 8 nucleotides match TRBD1. This CDR3 region has 15 residues. Germline CDR1 SEHNR, CDR2 FQNEAQ (reference sequence). The CDR3 is CASSTDRVISYDYTF. The sequenced part of the CDR3 DNA is TGTGCCAGCAGCACGGACAGGGTAATTTCCTACGAC.

As for this clone: The read stops 3 residues short of the end of the CDR3; the missing end is completed from the germline J gene. The rearrangement links TRBV9 to TRBJ1-1; D gene ambiguous. The CDR3 has 14 amino acids. Germline CDR1 SGDLS, CDR2 YYNGEE. The V end was cut by 0 bases, the J end by 1 base, with 7 bases between. CDR3 loop: CASSVAAANTEAFF. The CDR3 DNA, read in part, is TGTGCCAGCAGCGTAGCGGCGGCGAACACTGAA. The whole variable domain, filled in from reference TRBV9 and TRBJ1-1, reads DSGVTQTPKHLITATGQRVTLRCSPRSGDLSVYWYQQSLDQGLQFLIQYYNGEERAKGNILERFSAQQFPDLHSELNLSSLELGDSALYFCASSVAAANTEAFFGQGTRLTVV.